This section outlines one TCR beta chain sequence together with its context. The data were obtained in a study of PD-1 and CTLA-4 blockade in melanoma. Some clones are missing from TCRdb's copy, which holds only in-frame ones; the method was immunoSEQ multiplex PCR. The sample lists about 32,000 clones, roughly nine tenths occurring once. Material: CD8+ T cells from peripheral blood, obtained from a patient given anti-PD-1 treatment. The sequence came from a human donor with melanoma.

The CDR3 is CASSLVAGGPGNEQFF. The CDR3 DNA follows: TGTGCCAGCAGCTTAGTAGCGGGGGGGCCCGGGAATGAGCAGTTCTTC. The chain is built from TRBV7-9 and TRBJ2-1; 11 positions agree with TRBD2. The CDR3 runs 16 residues. CDR1 is SEHNR and CDR2 is FQNEAQ in the germline V gene (reference sequence). Trimming cost V 1 base and J 7 bases; bases outside gene matches: 6.